The sequence of this TCR beta chain was determined in a study of cytomegalovirus exposure and HLA in healthy donors. Germline CDR1 reads MDHEN; CDR2 reads SYDVKM. V was clipped by 6 bases and J by 2 bases, with 14 bases between them. The CDR3 totals 15 residues. A multiplex PCR was run with 60 Vbeta primers and 13 Jbeta primers. TCRdb's table, derived via immunoSEQ multiplex PCR, lists solely in-frame clones and lacks some. The repertoire holds under 130,000 clones, with about three quarters as singletons. Details on this clone: Other DNA sequences in this specimen translate into the identical CDR3.

The sequencing input was PBMCs. The chain is built from TRBV28 and TRBJ1-5; possibly TRBD1 for D (5 bases). The sequence derives from a male donor in good health and CMV-seronegative. CDR3 nucleotide sequence: TGTGCCAGCAGGGACCGGGGGAACGGCAATCAGCCCCAGCATTTT. Translation: CASRDRGNGNQPQHF.